The sequence of this T cell receptor beta chain was determined in a study of patients and donors after allogeneic stem cell transplantation. Using its own MiXCR run on the RT-PCR reads, TCRdb lists one record per CDR3 protein. The table shows 90,000 to 120,000 distinct CDR3 sequences, with approximately 35% occurring only once. The CDR3 is 14 residues long. The germline CDR1 and CDR2 sequences are SEHNR and FQNEAQ (reference sequence). The V end was cut by 5 bases, the J end by 4 bases, with 12 bases between. Sample: blood, either unsorted or a sorted T cell fraction (not recorded which). The clonotype comes from a human donor who was either an allogeneic HSCT recipient or a stem cell or donor lymphocyte infusion donor (not recorded which). It is not recorded whose cells these are; they may come from a transplant donor. The chain couples TRBV7-9 to TRBJ1-5; no definite D call. CDR3 nucleotides: TGTGCCAGCAGCACCGGGCTCACGAATCAGCCCCAGCATTTT. It encodes CASSTGLTNQPQHF.